This is a list of T cell receptor beta chains from one sample in a study of shared clonotypes between healthy human individuals. The repertoire was sequenced with immunoSEQ multiplex PCR; TCRdb's copy has only in-frame clones and lacks some. The sample lists about 1 million clones, roughly 75% seen once, with about 1.5% in the top ten. The sample was memory CD4+ T cells sorted from blood. Receptors originate from a man aged 18 to 30 in good health. Both conserved end residues are part of each CDR3. D genes are given only for firm matches. Size is stated for part of the rows, as once, few or many counts, or as a class when the clone is expanded.

-	TRBV5-4	-	TRBJ1-4	CASRNATNEKLFF	TGTGCCAGCAGGAATGCAACTAATGAAAAACTGTTTTTT
-	TRBV4-1	-	TRBJ1-5	CASSQDAGAQPQHF	TGCGCCAGCAGCCAAGATGCGGGGGCTCAGCCCCAGCATTTT
-	TRBV27	-	TRBJ1-2	CASSLSKRPSGADYGYTF	TGTGCCAGCAGTTTATCCAAGCGACCTAGCGGGGCCGACTATGGCTACACCTTC
-	TRBV6-9	-	TRBJ2-1	CASGGTPPFF	TGTGCCAGCGGGGGGACTCCCCCGTTCTTC
-	TRBV7-2	-	TRBJ2-7	CASSLVRGYSYEQYF	TGTGCCAGCAGCTTAGTACGGGGGTATTCCTACGAGCAGTACTTC
TRBD2	TRBV11-2	-	TRBJ2-3	CASSISGTRSDTQYF	TGTGCCAGCAGCATATCCGGGACTAGATCCGATACGCAGTATTTT
-	TRBV5-6	many	TRBJ2-3	CASSLKGTDTQYF	TGTGCCAGCAGCTTGAAGGGCACAGATACGCAGTATTTT
-	TRBV27	few	TRBJ1-2	CASRGSSRASNYGYTF	TGTGCCAGCAGGGGATCCTCACGGGCCTCTAACTATGGCTACACCTTC
-	TRBV19	few	TRBJ1-2	CASSMPPYRSGYTF	TGTGCCAGTAGTATGCCACCGTACAGATCTGGCTACACCTTC
TRBD1	TRBV2	few	TRBJ2-4	CASSGQGVVAKNIQYF	TGTGCCAGCAGTGGACAGGGGGTGGTAGCCAAAAACATTCAGTACTTC
-	TRBV19	-	TRBJ1-2	CASTDSLGNNPLNYGYTF	TGTGCCAGTACCGACAGTCTCGGGAATAACCCTTTAAACTATGGCTACACCTTC
-	TRBV5-1	few	TRBJ1-2	CASSLAGASGGANGYTF	TGCGCCAGCAGCTTGGCAGGGGCCAGCGGAGGAGCTAATGGCTACACCTTC
TRBD1	TRBV7-9	-	TRBJ1-1	CASTLGAGTGFTEAFF	TGTGCCAGCACCTTAGGGGCCGGGACAGGGTTCACTGAAGCTTTCTTT
TRBD2	TRBV5-5	-	TRBJ2-5	CASSSSGGPPQETQYF	TGTGCCAGCAGCTCTAGCGGGGGGCCCCCTCAAGAGACCCAGTACTTC
-	TRBV5-6	many	TRBJ1-3	CASSLGPIDLAGNTIYF	TGTGCCAGCAGCCTCGGGCCTATTGACCTCGCTGGAAACACCATATATTTT
TRBD2	TRBV29-1	-	TRBJ2-7	CSVRTSGRYEQYF	TGCAGCGTGAGGACTAGCGGGAGGTACGAGCAGTACTTC
TRBD2	TRBV10-2	-	TRBJ2-2	CASSEFSGRAAGELFF	TGCGCCAGCAGTGAGTTTAGCGGGAGGGCCGCCGGGGAGCTGTTTTTT
-	TRBV4-3	-	TRBJ1-2	CASSLRSGNGYTF	TGCGCCAGCAGCCTCCGGTCGGGCAATGGCTACACCTTC
-	TRBV27	few	TRBJ2-1	CASSGDWNEQFF	TGTGCCAGCAGTGGGGACTGGAATGAGCAGTTCTTC
TRBD2	TRBV5-1	-	TRBJ2-3	CASSTLADTQYF	TGCGCCAGCAGCACACTAGCGGATACGCAGTATTTT
TRBD1	TRBV29-1	-	TRBJ1-5	CSVESFTDRSNQPQHF	TGCAGCGTTGAGAGCTTTACGGACAGGTCCAATCAGCCCCAGCATTTT
-	TRBV6-5	few	TRBJ2-7	CASSSLYEQYF	TGTGCCAGCAGCAGCCTCTACGAGCAGTACTTC
-	TRBV20-1	-	TRBJ2-3	CSAGTADWVDF	TGCAGTGCCGGGACTGCGGATTGGGTAGATTTT
TRBD2	TRBV28	few	TRBJ2-1	CASSLASGPSYNEQFF	TGTGCCAGCAGTTTGGCTAGCGGGCCCTCCTACAATGAGCAGTTCTTC
TRBD1	TRBV14	-	TRBJ2-2	CASSRMTGLLDTGELFF	TGTGCCAGCAGCCGAATGACAGGGTTGTTGGACACCGGGGAGCTGTTTTTT
TRBD1	TRBV5-4	-	TRBJ1-6	CASSSSRTGESSPLHF	TGTGCCAGCAGCAGCTCGCGGACAGGGGAAAGCTCACCCCTCCACTTT
TRBD2	TRBV10-3	-	TRBJ2-7	CAIGRTSGSYEQYF	TGTGCCATCGGTCGGACTAGCGGCTCCTACGAGCAGTACTTC
TRBD1	TRBV6-5	-	TRBJ1-2	CASSRFGQGDYGYTF	TGTGCCAGCAGTAGATTCGGACAGGGGGACTATGGCTACACCTTC
-	TRBV18	-	TRBJ2-2	CASSPRNTGELFF	TGTGCCAGCTCACCGAGAAACACCGGGGAGCTGTTTTTT
-	TRBV6-1	-	TRBJ1-6	CASTRRSFNSPLHF	TGTGCCAGCACCCGACGCTCATTTAATTCACCCCTCCACTTT
-	TRBV4-1	-	TRBJ1-2	CASSHPGHPFNYGYTF	TGCGCCAGCAGCCACCCGGGACACCCTTTTAACTATGGCTACACCTTC
-	TRBV5-6	-	TRBJ1-6	CASSAEGFSPLHF	TGTGCCAGCAGCGCAGAAGGGTTCTCACCCCTCCACTTT